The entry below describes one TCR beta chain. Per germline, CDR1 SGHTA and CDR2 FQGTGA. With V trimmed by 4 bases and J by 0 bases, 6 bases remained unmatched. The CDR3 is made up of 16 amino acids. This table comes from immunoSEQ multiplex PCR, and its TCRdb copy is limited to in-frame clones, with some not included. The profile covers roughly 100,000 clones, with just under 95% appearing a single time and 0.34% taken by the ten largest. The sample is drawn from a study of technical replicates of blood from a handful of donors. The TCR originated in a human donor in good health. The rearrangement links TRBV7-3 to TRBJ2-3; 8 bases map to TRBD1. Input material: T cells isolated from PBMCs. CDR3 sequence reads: CASSWAGQASTDTQYF. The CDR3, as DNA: TGTGCCAGCAGCTGGGCGGGACAGGCTAGCACAGATACGCAGTATTTT.